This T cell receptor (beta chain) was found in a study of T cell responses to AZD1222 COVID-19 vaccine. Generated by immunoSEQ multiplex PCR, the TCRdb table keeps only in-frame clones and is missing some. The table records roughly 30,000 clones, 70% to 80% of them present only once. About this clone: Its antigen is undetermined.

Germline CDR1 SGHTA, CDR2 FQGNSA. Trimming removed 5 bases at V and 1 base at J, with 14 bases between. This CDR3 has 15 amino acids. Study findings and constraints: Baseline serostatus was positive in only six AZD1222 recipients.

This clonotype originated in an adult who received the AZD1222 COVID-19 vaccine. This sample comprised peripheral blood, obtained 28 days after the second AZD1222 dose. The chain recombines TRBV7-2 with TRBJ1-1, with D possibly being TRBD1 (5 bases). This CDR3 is CASSPGAWRNTEAFF. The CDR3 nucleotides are TGTGCCAGCAGCCCTGGGGCGTGGAGGAACACTGAAGCTTTCTTT.